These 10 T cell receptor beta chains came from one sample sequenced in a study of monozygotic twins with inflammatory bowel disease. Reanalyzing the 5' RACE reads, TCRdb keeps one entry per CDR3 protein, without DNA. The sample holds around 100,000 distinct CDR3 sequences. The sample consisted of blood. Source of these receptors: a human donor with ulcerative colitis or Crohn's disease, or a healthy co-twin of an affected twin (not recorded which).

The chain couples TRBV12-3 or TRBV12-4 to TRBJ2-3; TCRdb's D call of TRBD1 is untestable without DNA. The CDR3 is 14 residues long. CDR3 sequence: CASSRGAGVHTQYF.

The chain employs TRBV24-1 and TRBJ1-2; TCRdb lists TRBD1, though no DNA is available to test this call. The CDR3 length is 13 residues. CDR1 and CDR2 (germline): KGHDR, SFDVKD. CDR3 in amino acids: CATSDPGTYGYTF.

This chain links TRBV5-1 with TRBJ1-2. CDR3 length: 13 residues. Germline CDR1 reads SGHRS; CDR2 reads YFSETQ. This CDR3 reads CASSLEGLSGYTF.

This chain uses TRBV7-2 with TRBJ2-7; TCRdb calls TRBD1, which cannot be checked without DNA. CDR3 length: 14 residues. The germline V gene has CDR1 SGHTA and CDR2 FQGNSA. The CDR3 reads CASSSKGQGYEQYF.

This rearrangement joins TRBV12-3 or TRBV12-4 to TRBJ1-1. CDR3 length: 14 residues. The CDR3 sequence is CASSPHGGRTEAFF.

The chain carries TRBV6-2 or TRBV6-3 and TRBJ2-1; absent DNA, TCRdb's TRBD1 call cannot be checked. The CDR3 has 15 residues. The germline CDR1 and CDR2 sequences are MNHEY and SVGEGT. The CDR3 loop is CASSYHDRGMSEQFF.

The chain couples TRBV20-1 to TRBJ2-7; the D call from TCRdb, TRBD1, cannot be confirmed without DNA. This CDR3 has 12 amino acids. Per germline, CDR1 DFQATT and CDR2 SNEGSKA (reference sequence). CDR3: CSARGGVNEQYF.

This CDR3 reads CASSFKGIGLRSGNTIYF. V and J are TRBV7-8 and TRBJ1-3. Germline CDR1 SGHVS, CDR2 FQNEAQ. CDR3 length: 18 residues.

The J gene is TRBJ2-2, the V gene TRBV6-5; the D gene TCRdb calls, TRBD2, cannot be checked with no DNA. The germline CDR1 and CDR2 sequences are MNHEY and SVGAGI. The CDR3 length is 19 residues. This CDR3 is CASSLRSPWAGGWTGELFF.

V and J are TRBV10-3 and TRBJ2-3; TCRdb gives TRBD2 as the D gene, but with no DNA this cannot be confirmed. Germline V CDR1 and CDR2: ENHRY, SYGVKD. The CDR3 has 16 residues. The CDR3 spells CAISESTSGTTDTQYF.